This TCR beta chain was identified in a study of cytomegalovirus exposure and HLA in healthy donors. The study, taken as a whole, reports: V- and J-gene trimming of TCR beta was linked (in a later analysis) to a missense DCLRE1C variant.

Points on this clone: As yet, its antigen is unknown.

CDR3 length: 13 amino acids. Germline V lookup: CDR1 MNHEY, CDR2 SMNVEV (reference sequence). V lost 5 bases and J 9 bases, leaving 14 bases between the germline ends. PCR primers comprised 60 Vbeta and 13 Jbeta primers. TCRdb's table, derived via immunoSEQ multiplex PCR, lists solely in-frame clones and lacks some. The sample lists 150,000 to 180,000 clones, over 60% occurring once. Material for sequencing was PBMCs. The source is a woman between 40 and 55 years old in good health and CMV-seronegative. The rearrangement links TRBV27 to TRBJ1-5; D unresolved. The CDR3 spells CASSNHGERPQHF. DNA of the CDR3: TGTGCCAGCAGTAATCACGGGGAACGGCCCCAGCATTTT.